Listed here is a single T cell receptor (beta chain). Antigen specificity is unknown. TCRdb re-called the reads through MiXCR, storing one row per CDR3 protein. The sample has about 470,000 distinct CDR3 sequences, about 44% seen once. This sample stems from a study of T cell repertoires in cytomegalovirus infection. In the study overall: It was the public TCR beta signatures that indicated both CMV infection and matching HLA type.

The study's findings and limits: Dominating the ex vivo response were HLA-C-restricted CMV-specific TCR beta clonotypes.

CDR3 length equals 13 residues. V lost 1 base to trimming and J lost 9 bases, with 12 bases between them. Germline CDR1 is GTSNPN and CDR2 is SVGIG (reference sequence). The source of this sequence is a human donor in good health (CMV status not recorded). Some clones in this sample may be carry-over from other donors' samples. The source material was cultured PBMCs, sampled from culture after CMV antigen stimulation. The gene calls are TRBV30 and TRBJ2-2; perhaps D is TRBD1 or TRBD2 (5 bases each). CDR3 coding DNA: TGTGCCTGGAGTGCCGGGGCGATACGGGAGCTGTTTTTT. Protein product: CAWSAGAIRELFF. The full variable domain, in which reference TRBV30 and TRBJ2-2 provide the parts outside the CDR3, is SQTIHQWPATLVQPVGSPLSLECTVEGTSNPNLYWYRQAAGRGLQLLFYSVGIGQISSEVPQNLSASRPQDRQFILSSKKLLLSDSGFYLCAWSAGAIRELFFGEGSRLTVL.